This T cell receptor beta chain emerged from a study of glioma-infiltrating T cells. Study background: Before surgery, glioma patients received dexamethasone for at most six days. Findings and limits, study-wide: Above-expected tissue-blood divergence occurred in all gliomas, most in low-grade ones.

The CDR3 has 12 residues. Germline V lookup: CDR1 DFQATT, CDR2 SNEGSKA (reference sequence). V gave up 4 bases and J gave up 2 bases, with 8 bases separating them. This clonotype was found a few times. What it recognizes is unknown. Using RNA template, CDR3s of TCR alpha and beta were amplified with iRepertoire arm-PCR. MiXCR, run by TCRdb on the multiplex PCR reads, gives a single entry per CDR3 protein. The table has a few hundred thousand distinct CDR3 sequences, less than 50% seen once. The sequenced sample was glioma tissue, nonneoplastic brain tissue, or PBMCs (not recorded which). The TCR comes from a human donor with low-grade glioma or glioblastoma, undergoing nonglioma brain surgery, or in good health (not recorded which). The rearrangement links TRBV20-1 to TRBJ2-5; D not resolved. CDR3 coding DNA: TGCAGTGCTAACGTCCAGCAAGAGACCCAGTACTTC. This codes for CSANVQQETQYF.